This T cell receptor (beta chain) was sequenced during a study of T cell repertoires in cytomegalovirus infection (dated by TCRdb to about 2019). With regard to the full study: The HLA type of each donor mattered for the analysis, because public TCR beta signatures pointed to carriage of CMV infection along with the matching HLA type. General study outcomes and caveats: The ex vivo response was dominated by HLA-C-restricted CMV-specific TCR beta clonotypes, which also provided the single most frequent clonotype in two of eight donors. Carriers of CMV infection plus the relevant HLA type were discriminated by the cumulative frequency of public TCR beta family members in the study cohort and in an independent 352-donor cohort.

TCRdb lists the instrument as Illumina HiSeq 1500. TCRdb itself trimmed the public reads at Q25 with fastp, ran MiXCR and retained productive beta chains. Rows are unified per CDR3 protein, each entry keeping the most common DNA and genes. Within this sample are fewer than 250,000 distinct CDR3 sequences, with over 9% of them counted one time only. Together, the top ten hold approximately 1.6% of the sample. This clonotype has at least ten counts. Which antigen it targets is not known. Per-nucleotide qualities are absent, and no much larger clonotype sits a single base away. The cysteine opens and the phenylalanine closes a CDR3 of 13 amino acids. The sequence is cut down to CDR3 DNA, 39 bases in frame from base 1. CDR1 and CDR2 (DFQATT, SNEGSKA) derive from the germline V gene (reference sequence). V is reduced by 0 bases and J by 10 bases, leaving a spacing of 14 bases between them.

The origin of this receptor is a human donor in good health (CMV status not recorded). Some clones in this sample may be carry-over from other donors' samples. Input material: PBMCs. The chain is made from TRBV20-1 and TRBJ2-3; matching of 5 bases hints at TRBD2 as the D gene. CDR3 reads: CSAREASWLAQYF. The nucleotides read TGCAGTGCTAGAGAAGCTAGCTGGTTGGCGCAGTATTTT.